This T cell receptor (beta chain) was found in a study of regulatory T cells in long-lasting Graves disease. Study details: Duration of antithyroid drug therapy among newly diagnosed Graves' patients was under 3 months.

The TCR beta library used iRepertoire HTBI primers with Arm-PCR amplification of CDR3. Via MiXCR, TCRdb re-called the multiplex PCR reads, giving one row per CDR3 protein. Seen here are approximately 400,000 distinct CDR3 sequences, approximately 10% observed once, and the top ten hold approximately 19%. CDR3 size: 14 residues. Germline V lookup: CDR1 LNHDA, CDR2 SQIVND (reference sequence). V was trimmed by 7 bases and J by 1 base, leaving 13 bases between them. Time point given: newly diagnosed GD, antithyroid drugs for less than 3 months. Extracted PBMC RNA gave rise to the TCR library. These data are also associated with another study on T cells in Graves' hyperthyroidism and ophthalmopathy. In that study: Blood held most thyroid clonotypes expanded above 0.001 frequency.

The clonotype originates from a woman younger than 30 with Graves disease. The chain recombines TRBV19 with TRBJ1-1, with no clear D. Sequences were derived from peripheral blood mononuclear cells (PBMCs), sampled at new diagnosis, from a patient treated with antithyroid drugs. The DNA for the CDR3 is TGTGCCAGTACCGGACTCGGACGGAACACTGAAGCTTTCTTT. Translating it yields CASTGLGRNTEAFF.